This section outlines one TCR beta chain sequence together with its context. No antigen is known for it. The data belong to a study of shared clonotypes between healthy human individuals. Healthy and HIV-negative, the adult donors had no recent acute infections or vaccinations. Trimming cost V 6 bases and J 1 base, with 13 bases left between them. CDR1 is ENHRY, CDR2 SYGVKD, per germline. This CDR3 is 16 amino acids long. Sorted-subset replicate PCRs used 150 to 250 ng of genomic DNA. This amount corresponded to approximately 30,000 T cell genomes. Method: immunoSEQ multiplex PCR; TCRdb's copy keeps in-frame clones and lacks some. In the table there are around 1,000,000 clones, around 77% of which are singletons. Study findings and constraints: Clonotype sharing among donors, it was expected, would be affected by sequencing depth. The naive CD4 repertoires of several donors were compared, and roughly 5.1% of clonotypes were shared.

Sequencing was done on a sample of memory CD4+ T cells from PBMCs. The subset: CD45RA-negative fraction. The V and J genes are TRBV10-3 and TRBJ2-6, with D possibly matching TRBD2 (6 bases). The receptor was derived from a young man in good health. Some clones in this sample may be carry-over from other donors' samples. In DNA, the CDR3 is TGTGCCATCAGGGGGGTCGGGGGATCTGGGGCCAACGTCCTGACTTTC. Its translation: CAIRGVGGSGANVLTF.